This T cell receptor (beta chain) appears in the sequencing data of a study of blood T cell repertoires in COVID-19. Study-level information: Samples came from the United States, Italy and Spain, spanning acute and convalescent COVID-19.

In the study's own analysis: Amplification from reference gene primers served as the basis for estimated nucleated cell counts. Using immunoSEQ multiplex PCR, the repertoire was profiled, and TCRdb retains in-frame clones only, with some absent. V and J calls and clone size are given by that table; D and trimming were obtained from the DNA. The data hold a few hundred thousand clones, with roughly four fifths observed a single time. Recovered participants had two consecutive negative NP/OP PCR tests, healthcare professional clearance, or symptom resolution. The specimen was PBMCs or T cells enriched from blood (not recorded which). This TCR derives from a man in his forties or fifties who had recovered from COVID-19.

The DNA for the CDR3 is TGTGCCAGCAGCTGGCTAGCCGTAGATACGCAGTATTTT. Amino acid sequence: CASSWLAVDTQYF. The rearrangement uses TRBV7-9 and TRBJ2-3; D is perhaps TRBD2 (5 bases). Between the trimmed V and J ends, which lost 4 bases and 5 bases, there was a span of 10 bases. The CDR3 extends over 13 amino acids. Germline V gene data show CDR1 as SEHNR and CDR2 as FQNEAQ (reference sequence).